This T cell receptor beta chain was documented in a study of regulatory T cells in long-lasting Graves disease (dated by TCRdb to the early 2020s). A note on the overall study: Persistent Graves' disease was defined as persistently positive TSH receptor autoantibodies together with antithyroid drug treatment for over 5 years. Peripheral blood TCR sequencing and RNA sequencing compared persistent Graves' disease patients with newly diagnosed Graves' disease patients. The study was conducted in China and was registered as a clinical trial. TCR sequencing covered 13 persistent and around 20 newly diagnosed Graves' disease patients, 33 samples in total. On average, persistent Graves' disease patients in the clinical cohort had been on antithyroid drugs for around ten years. The paper's findings and limits, for the study overall: Compared with newly diagnosed patients, persistent Graves' disease patients had lower TCR Shannon entropy and fewer highly expanded clones, which suggests clonal expansion. Peripheral blood alone was examined, since thyroid tissue, which constituted the primary lesion, could not be accessed. As a limitation, the authors acknowledged that the small sample size may reduce accuracy. Sequencing and analysis were limited to the TCR beta chain. Persistent disease showed preferential use of TRBV28, TRBJ1-2 and TRBJ2-5, whereas newly diagnosed disease favored TRBV20-1 and TRBJ2-1. Patients with persistent disease shared more public clonotypes (under 3,000) than newly diagnosed patients did (more than 900).

Counted from cysteine to phenylalanine, this CDR3 has 13 amino acids. Of the read, only the CDR3 DNA is kept; its 39 bases are in frame from base 1. The trim is 6 bases for V and 6 bases for J, with a gap of 11 bases between the germline ends. CDR1 and CDR2, looked up from the germline V gene, are KGHSH and LQKENI. The time point label on this specimen signifies: persistent/refractory GD, antithyroid drugs over 5 years with positive TRAb. For both TCR sequencing and RNA sequencing, RNA was extracted from PBMCs using TRIzol. The diagnosis of Graves' disease was made according to American Thyroid Association guidelines. Patients for the study were recruited at an endocrinology department in Xi'an, China. Each patient gave approximately 9.7 milliliters of peripheral blood, collected in an EDTA anticoagulant tube. Ficoll Paque Plus density gradient separation was used to isolate PBMCs, and no additional T cell sorting was done. An Agilent 2100 Bioanalyzer and agarose gel were used to assess RNA quality, and a NanoDrop 2000 was used to measure RNA concentration.

This clonotype was counted a few times. Its antigen remains unidentified. One base away there is no much larger clone; base qualities are not given. The library came from multiplex PCR. Instrument on record: Illumina HiSeq 4000. TCR beta libraries were built with iRepertoire HTBI primers and Arm-PCR amplification of CDR3 regions. Before sequencing, the PCR products underwent gel purification. In the authors' own workflow: Across samples, about 64 TRBV and roughly 13 TRBJ segments were identified and used for gene usage analysis of CDR3 amino acid clonotypes. Filtered high-quality paired reads were merged into contigs using COPE and FqMerger. BLAST was used to align contigs to IMGT TRBV, TRBD and TRBJ reference genes, and CDR3 was defined according to IMGT. Any clonotype with a frequency above 0.1% was classified as a highly expanded clone. Shannon entropy served as the measure of repertoire diversity, while the Gini coefficient captured V-J evenness. Clonotypes shared by more than one individual were considered public. TCRdb passed the public sequencing reads through fastp at Q25 and MiXCR, retaining productive beta sequences. One record per CDR3 amino acid sequence lists the most common genes and DNA. The V and J calls reflect TCRdb's pipeline rather than the authors' work. In this sample the table shows some 420,000 distinct CDR3 sequences, roughly 23% of which occur a single time. Together, the top ten hold about an eighth of the sample.

The chain employs TRBV18 and TRBJ1-4; the D gene assignment is ambiguous. The starting material was peripheral blood mononuclear cells (PBMCs), obtained when the disease was refractory, from a patient treated with antithyroid drugs. The clonotype was recovered from a female donor with Graves disease. Here the CDR3 is given as CASSGQRDEKLFF. The nucleotides are TGTGCCAGCTCTGGGCAGAGGGATGAAAAACTGTTTTTT.